Presented here are 23 T cell receptor beta chains from one specimen sequenced in a study of a mutant IDH1 vaccine in newly diagnosed glioma. Some clones are missing from TCRdb's copy, which holds only in-frame ones; the method was immunoSEQ multiplex PCR. The table records 52,000 or so clones, 75% to 90% of them present only once. The time point is: week 23, last vaccination. One vaccine dose held 300 ug of mutant IDH1 20-mer peptide and came with topical imiquimod. No antigens are known for them. Sample: PBMCs, taken from a glioma patient whose treatment included an IDH1 peptide vaccine. These receptors were obtained from a man in his forties with glioma.

V gene TRBV20-1 combines with J gene TRBJ1-1, with a tentative D call TRBD1 (5 bases). The germline V gene encodes CDR1 DFQATT and CDR2 SNEGSKA (reference sequence). V gave up 4 bases and J gave up 8 bases, with 8 bases separating them. The CDR3 has 10 amino acids. The CDR3 loop reads CSATGTEAFF. CDR3 sequence (DNA): TGCAGTGCTACCGGGACCGAAGCTTTCTTT.

This clone has a handful of counts. V usage is TRBV7-6 and J usage is TRBJ1-5, with D unclear. The CDR3 consists of 15 residues. V was clipped by 3 bases and J by 0 bases, with 9 bases between them. Germline V gives CDR1 SGHVS, CDR2 FNYEAQ. The CDR3 DNA reads as TGTGCCAGCAGCTTGGGAGGAAATAGCAATCAGCCCCAGCATTTT. Its protein is CASSLGGNSNQPQHF.

The chain is built from TRBV27 and TRBJ2-3, with 12 bases that match TRBD2. V was clipped by 2 bases and J by 2 bases; unmatched bases: 5. From germline, CDR1 is MNHEY and CDR2 SMNVEV (reference sequence). The CDR3 extends over 17 amino acids. CDR3 bases: TGTGCCAGCAGTTTACTCCTAGCGGGGGGGTCCACAGATACGCAGTATTTT. It encodes CASSLLLAGGSTDTQYF.

This clone was counted a single time. The chain is built from TRBV6-6 and TRBJ2-7, with D unclear. V lost 7 bases to trimming and J lost 2 bases, with 15 bases between them. Germline V gives CDR1 MNHNY, CDR2 SVGAGI (reference sequence). The CDR3 loop spans 14 amino acids. The CDR3 protein is CASTHAYHPYEQYF. CDR3 in DNA: TGTGCCAGCACCCATGCCTATCACCCCTACGAGCAGTACTTC.

The V call is TRBV9, the J call TRBJ1-3; D is undetermined. This CDR3 is 17 amino acids long. CDR1 and CDR2 (germline): SGDLS, YYNGEE. The V end was cut by 3 bases, the J end by 0 bases, with 16 bases between. CDR3 DNA: TGTGCCAGCAGCGCACGGACCTACACGGGCTCTGGAAACACCATATATTTT. Encoded protein: CASSARTYTGSGNTIYF.

A few counts support this clone. The chain links TRBV5-8 to TRBJ1-6; no firm D call. V lost 4 bases and J lost 7, with 12 bases in between. The CDR3 loop spans 14 amino acids. The V gene's germline CDR1 is SGHTS and CDR2 YDEGEE. The CDR3 coding sequence is TGTGCCAGCAGCGAGGAAAGGAACAATTCACCCCTCCACTTT. Translating gives CASSEERNNSPLHF.

V and J are TRBV7-9 and TRBJ2-5, with D possibly TRBD1 on 5 matching bases. CDR3 length: 13 residues. The V end was cut by 7 bases, the J end by 4 bases, with 13 bases between. From germline, CDR1 is SEHNR and CDR2 FQNEAQ (reference sequence). The CDR3 is CASKASGPETQYF. CDR3 bases: TGTGCCAGCAAAGCTTCAGGGCCAGAGACCCAGTACTTC.

This chain joins TRBV11-1 and TRBJ2-5; D is undetermined. The length of the CDR3 is 14 residues. The germline V gene encodes CDR1 SGHAT and CDR2 FQDESV (reference sequence). V gave up 2 bases and J gave up 4 bases, with 11 bases separating them. CDR3 sequence reads: CASSLRRAPETQYF. In DNA, the CDR3 is TGTGCCAGCAGCTTACGAAGGGCCCCAGAGACCCAGTACTTC.

This chain links TRBV6-1 with TRBJ1-5; D gene ambiguous. In germline, CDR1 is MNHNS, CDR2 SASEGT. This CDR3 comprises 14 residues. V lost 6 bases to trimming and J lost 0 bases, with 9 bases between them. Here the CDR3 DNA reads TGTGCCAGCAGGGAGGACGATAGCAATCAGCCCCAGCATTTT. Amino acids: CASREDDSNQPQHF.

This chain uses TRBV18 with TRBJ1-4, with 7 positions matching TRBD1. The V gene end was trimmed by 4 bases and the J gene end by 5 bases; junction bases not matched to a gene: 1. The CDR3 consists of 13 residues. The germline CDR1 and CDR2 sequences are KGHSH and LQKENI. The CDR3 DNA is TGTGCCAGCTCACGGGACAGCAATGAAAAACTGTTTTTT. This translates into CASSRDSNEKLFF. The variable domain in full, completed from reference TRBV18 and TRBJ1-4, reads NAGVMQNPRHLVRRRGQEARLRCSPMKGHSHVYWYRQLPEEGLKFMVYLQKENIIDESGMPKERFSAEFPKEGPSILRIQQVVRGDSAAYFCASSRDSNEKLFFGSGTQLSVL.

V and J are TRBV6-5 and TRBJ2-4; either TRBD1 or TRBD2 may supply D (5 bases each). This CDR3 spans 13 amino acids. Trimming cost V 0 bases and J 15 bases, with 15 bases left between them. Germline CDR1 MNHEY, CDR2 SVGAGI. CDR3 coding DNA: TGTGCCAGCAGTTACTCGATAGGTGGGGCGGGGTACTTC. It yields the protein CASSYSIGGAGYF.

The chain carries TRBV18 and TRBJ2-3; TRBD2 matches at 10 bases. CDR3 length equals 15 residues. Germline V lookup: CDR1 KGHSH, CDR2 LQKENI. With V trimmed by 2 bases and J by 10 bases, 9 bases remained unmatched. The CDR3 protein is CASSPSGGAGAAQYF. DNA of the CDR3: TGTGCCAGCTCACCAAGCGGGGGGGCCGGCGCGGCGCAGTATTTT.

V and J are TRBV2 and TRBJ2-3, with TRBD2 identical over 12 bases. Germline V gene sequence: CDR1 SNHLY, CDR2 FYNNEI. The CDR3 loop spans 15 amino acids. The junction had 4 bases not matched to a gene; V was cut back by 6 bases and J by 3 bases. CDR3 region: CASSTGTSGTDTQYF. The DNA of the CDR3 is TGTGCCAGCAGCACCGGGACTAGCGGGACAGATACGCAGTATTTT.

The CDR3 coding sequence is TGTGCCACCAGCAGAGTAGGGGCAACTAATGAAAAACTGTTTTTT. The encoded protein is CATSRVGATNEKLFF. This chain links TRBV15 with TRBJ1-4, with D maybe TRBD1 (5 bases). CDR3 length: 15 residues. Germline V gene sequence: CDR1 LNHNV, CDR2 YYDKDF (reference sequence). V was cut by 1 base and J by 0 bases, with 6 bases left in between. Looking up the rest from reference TRBV15 and TRBJ1-4 gives the full variable domain: DAMVIQNPRYQVTQFGKPVTLSCSQTLNHNVMYWYQQKSSQAPKLLFHYYDKDFNNEADTPDNFQSRRPNTSFCFLDIRSPGLGDTAMYLCATSRVGATNEKLFFGSGTQLSVL.

The table lists this clone with a few counts. The chain recombines TRBV9 with TRBJ2-7; 11 positions agree with TRBD2. V lost 4 bases and J lost 6; bases outside the gene matches: 9. CDR1 and CDR2 (germline): SGDLS, YYNGEE. CDR3 length equals 15 residues. The CDR3 reads CASSPRLAGSTEQYF. CDR3 bases: TGTGCCAGCAGCCCCCGACTAGCGGGGTCGACCGAGCAGTACTTC.

J is TRBJ2-7 and V is TRBV5-1, with D maybe TRBD1 (6 bases). The CDR3 has 14 amino acids. Germline V CDR1 and CDR2: SGHRS, YFSETQ. Trimming left V 5 bases short and J 0 bases short, with 12 bases between. CDR3 amino acids: CASRQGTSSYEQYF. DNA for the CDR3: TGCGCCAGCAGGCAGGGGACCAGCTCCTACGAGCAGTACTTC.

The chain uses TRBV6-1 and TRBJ1-5, with no clear D. Trimming stripped 1 base from V and 6 bases from J, with 7 bases between. The CDR3 extends over 13 amino acids. The germline V gene encodes CDR1 MNHNS and CDR2 SASEGT. The CDR3 nucleotides read TGTGCCAGCAGTGAAGAAGGGAGTCAGCCCCAGCATTTT. Protein sequence: CASSEEGSQPQHF.

The chain joins TRBV6-9 to TRBJ2-7; D gene ambiguous. The length of the CDR3 is 15 residues. Trimming shortened V by 4 bases and J by 4 bases, and 17 bases separated the two germline ends. Germline V lookup: CDR1 MNHGY, CDR2 SVAAGI. The CDR3 bases are TGTGCCAGCAGTTCACCTTTGTTGCTGAAATACGAGCAGTACTTC. It codes for CASSSPLLLKYEQYF.

Only one count was recorded for this clone. The junction departs from the called germline gene at one end, perhaps through a read error. The V gene is TRBV7-9, the J gene TRBJ2-6, with TRBD1 matching over 7 bases. The CDR3 sequence is 13 residues long. Germline-derived CDR1 and CDR2 are SEHNR and FQNEAQ (reference sequence). CDR3 protein: CAWDSSGSNVLTF. CDR3 nucleotides: TGTGCCTGGGACAGCTCTGGGTCCAACGTCCTGACTTTC.

V and J are TRBV29-1 and TRBJ1-3, with 8 bases matching TRBD1. Germline V gene sequence: CDR1 SQVTM, CDR2 ANQGSEA. V lost 4 bases to trimming and J lost 4 bases; unmatched junction nucleotides: 3. This CDR3 has 13 amino acids. This CDR3 is CSVAGGEGNTIYF. The CDR3 nucleotides read TGCAGCGTTGCAGGGGGCGAAGGAAACACCATATATTTT.

CDR3 bases: TGTGCCAGCAGTTACCGGGGTCCGGTTTTGACCGGGGAGCTGTTTTTT. It codes for CASSYRGPVLTGELFF. This rearrangement joins TRBV6-5 to TRBJ2-2; D is perhaps TRBD2 (5 bases). Germline loops: CDR1 MNHEY, CDR2 SVGAGI. CDR3 length: 16 amino acids. V shed 2 bases and J shed 5 bases, with 15 bases lying between them.

The chain combines TRBV18 with TRBJ1-1; D is unclear. The CDR3 runs to 14 residues. Germline V gives CDR1 KGHSH, CDR2 LQKENI. Trimming removed 1 base at V and 1 base at J, with 7 bases between. CDR3 sequence: CASSPLPGNTEAFF. CDR3 DNA: TGTGCCAGCTCACCACTTCCGGGGAACACTGAAGCTTTCTTT.

The J gene is TRBJ2-3, the V gene TRBV21-1; no DNA check was done on the table's D call, TRBD2. TRBV21-1 is listed as a pseudogene. The CDR3 covers 19 residues. CDR3 amino acids: CASSKRRGGTSGGTDTQYF. In DNA, the CDR3 is TGTGCCAGCAGCAAAAGACGAGGGGGCACTAGCGGGGGGACAGATACGCAGTATTTT.